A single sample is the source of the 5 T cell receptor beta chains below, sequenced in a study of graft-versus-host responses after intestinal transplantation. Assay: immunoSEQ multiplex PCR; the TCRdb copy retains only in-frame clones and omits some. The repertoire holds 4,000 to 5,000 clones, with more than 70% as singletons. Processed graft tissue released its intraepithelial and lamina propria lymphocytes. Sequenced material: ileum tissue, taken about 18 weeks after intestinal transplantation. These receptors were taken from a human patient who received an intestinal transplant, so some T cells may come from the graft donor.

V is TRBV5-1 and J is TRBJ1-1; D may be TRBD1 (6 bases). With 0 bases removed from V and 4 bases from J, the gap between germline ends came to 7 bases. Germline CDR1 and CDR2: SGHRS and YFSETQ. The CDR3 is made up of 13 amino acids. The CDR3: CASSLGGRTEAFF. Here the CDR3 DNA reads TGCGCCAGCAGCTTGGGGGGGCGCACTGAAGCTTTCTTT.

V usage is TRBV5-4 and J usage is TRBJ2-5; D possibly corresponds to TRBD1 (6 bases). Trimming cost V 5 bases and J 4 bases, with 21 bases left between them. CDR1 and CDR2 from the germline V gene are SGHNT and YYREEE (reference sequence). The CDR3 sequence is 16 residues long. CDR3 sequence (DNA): TGTGCCAGCAGTAACAGGGAAGGTTTAGTGGGAGAGACCCAGTACTTC. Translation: CASSNREGLVGETQYF.

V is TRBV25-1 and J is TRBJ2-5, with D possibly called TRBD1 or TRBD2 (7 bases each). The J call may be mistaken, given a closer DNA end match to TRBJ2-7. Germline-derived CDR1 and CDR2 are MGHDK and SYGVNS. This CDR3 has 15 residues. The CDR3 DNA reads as TGTGCCAGCAGTGGACAGGGCGGGAGCTCCTACGAGCAGTACTTC. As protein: CASSGQGGSSYEQYF.

CDR3 loop: CASSLAGVVEYTEAFF. The CDR3 DNA is TGCGCCAGCAGCTTGGCCGGGGTGGTTGAGTACACTGAAGCTTTCTTT. The V gene is TRBV5-1, the J gene TRBJ1-1; D is ambiguous. Trimming stripped 0 bases from V and 3 bases from J, with 15 bases between. The CDR3 loop spans 16 amino acids. The germline V gene has CDR1 SGHRS and CDR2 YFSETQ.

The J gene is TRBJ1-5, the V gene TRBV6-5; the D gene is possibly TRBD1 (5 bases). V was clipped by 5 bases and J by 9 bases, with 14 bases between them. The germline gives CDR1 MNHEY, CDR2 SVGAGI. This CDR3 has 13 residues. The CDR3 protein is CASSRGGDRPQHF. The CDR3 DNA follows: TGTGCCAGCAGTCGCGGGGGGGACCGGCCCCAGCATTTT.